These 26 T cell receptor beta chains originate from one sample sequenced in a study of cytomegalovirus exposure and HLA in healthy donors (dated by TCRdb to 2017 to 2019). Library creation used the immunoSEQ multiplex PCR assay. The multiplex PCR relied on a mix of 60 forward primers for TCR Vbeta segments and 13 reverse primers for TCR Jbeta segments. TCRdb provides this immuneACCESS table in a form limited to in-frame rearrangements. Some clones are lacking; in checked studies, under half of them reflect an unresolved V gene, and why the rest are absent is not known. This sample gives over 150,000 clones in total; 65% to 85% of them show up just once. The ten largest clonotypes hold about 2.4% of the sample. Sequencing input: PBMCs. The source of these receptors is a woman in her thirties or forties in good health and CMV-seropositive.

This chain joins TRBV19 and TRBJ2-7, with 8 positions matching TRBD2. Trimming removed 5 bases from V and 0 bases from J; junction bases left unmatched: 3. Germline V gives CDR1 LNHDA, CDR2 SQIVND (reference sequence). This CDR3 comprises 14 residues. CDR3 nucleotide sequence: TGTGCCAGTAGTCGACTAGCGAGCTCCTACGAGCAGTACTTC. Translating it yields CASSRLASSYEQYF. Using reference TRBV19 and TRBJ2-7 for the parts outside the CDR3, the full variable domain is DGGITQSPKYLFRKEGQNVTLSCEQNLNHDAMYWYRQDPGQGLRLIYYSQIVNDFQKGDIAEGYSVSREKKESFPLTVTSAQKNPTAFYLCASSRLASSYEQYFGPGTRLTVT.

The rearrangement joins TRBV29-1 to TRBJ1-1, with TRBD1 matching 11 bases. The CDR3 is 15 amino acids. Germline lookup yields CDR1 SQVTM and CDR2 ANQGSEA. V was clipped by 4 bases and J by 3 bases; unmatched bases: 7. CDR3 bases: TGCAGCGTTGTGGCCGGGACAGGGGGAGACACTGAAGCTTTCTTT. This sequence encodes CSVVAGTGGDTEAFF.

The chain combines TRBV18 with TRBJ2-7; 7 bases agree with TRBD2. The junction had 14 bases not matched to a gene; V was cut back by 5 bases and J by 7 bases. Germline CDR1 reads KGHSH; CDR2 reads LQKENI. This CDR3 has 15 residues. The CDR3 loop reads CASSSSGGLYEEQYF. The DNA for the CDR3 is TGTGCCAGCTCATCCTCTGGGGGACTATACGAGGAGCAGTACTTC.

The chain employs TRBV7-9 and TRBJ2-3; 10 bases are shared with TRBD1. Germline values: CDR1 SEHNR, CDR2 FQNEAQ (reference sequence). This CDR3 has 16 residues. V dropped 10 bases and J dropped 3; count of bases not matched to a gene: 13. The CDR3 loop is CATSRLGQGITDTQYF. CDR3 nucleotide sequence: TGTGCCACTTCCCGATTGGGACAGGGGATAACAGATACGCAGTATTTT. Variable domain in full (rest from reference TRBV7-9 and TRBJ2-3): DTGVSQNPRHKITKRGQNVTFRCDPISEHNRLYWYRQTLGQGPEFLTYFQNEAQLEKSRLLSDRFSAERPKGSFSTLEIQRTEQGDSAMYLCATSRLGQGITDTQYFGPGTRLTVL.

The V call is TRBV19, the J call TRBJ1-5, with D unresolved. Germline CDR1 is LNHDA and CDR2 is SQIVND (reference sequence). The CDR3 consists of 14 residues. Trimming took off 5 bases at V and 7 bases at J, with 15 bases between the two ends. The CDR3 nucleotides are TGTGCCAGTAGTGGAGGAGTGTTTGAACAGCCCCAGCATTTT. It codes for CASSGGVFEQPQHF. Full variable domain (remainder filled in from reference TRBV19 and TRBJ1-5): DGGITQSPKYLFRKEGQNVTLSCEQNLNHDAMYWYRQDPGQGLRLIYYSQIVNDFQKGDIAEGYSVSREKKESFPLTVTSAQKNPTAFYLCASSGGVFEQPQHFGDGTRLSIL.

The genes are TRBV18 and TRBJ2-1; D perhaps matches TRBD1 (6 bases). V was cut by 3 bases and J by 9 bases, with 18 bases left in between. Germline V gene sequence: CDR1 KGHSH, CDR2 LQKENI. The CDR3 covers 15 residues. Here the CDR3 reads CASSPTLQGYGEQFF. CDR3 coding DNA: TGTGCCAGCTCACCTACATTACAGGGTTACGGTGAGCAGTTCTTC. Full variable domain (missing parts from reference TRBV18 and TRBJ2-1): NAGVMQNPRHLVRRRGQEARLRCSPMKGHSHVYWYRQLPEEGLKFMVYLQKENIIDESGMPKERFSAEFPKEGPSILRIQQVVRGDSAAYFCASSPTLQGYGEQFFGPGTRLTVL.

The chain has TRBV16 and TRBJ2-1, with 9 positions matching TRBD2. With 5 bases clipped from V and 5 bases from J, the junction kept 7 bases outside the gene matches. Germline V gene data show CDR1 as KGHSY and CDR2 as FQNENV. The CDR3 sequence is 15 residues long. CDR3 loop: CASSTRTSADNEQFF. Written as DNA, the CDR3 is TGTGCCAGCAGCACCCGGACTAGCGCGGACAATGAGCAGTTCTTC.

CDR3 DNA: TGCAGCGTTGGGAAGGGGACGAACACCGGGGAGCTGTTTTTT. Protein product: CSVGKGTNTGELFF. The chain links TRBV29-1 to TRBJ2-2; TRBD1 is a possible D gene (5 bases). CDR3 length: 14 amino acids. Trimming pared 4 bases from V and 0 bases from J, leaving 9 bases between. Germline CDR1 SQVTM, CDR2 ANQGSEA.

The count of this clone is one. The J gene is TRBJ1-2, the V gene TRBV5-4, with D perhaps matching TRBD1 (5 bases). The CDR3 extends over 13 amino acids. V lost 0 bases and J lost 8, with 11 bases in between. Germline CDR1 SGHNT, CDR2 YYREEE (reference sequence). The CDR3 sequence: CASSLEAGRGYTF. The DNA of the CDR3 is TGTGCCAGCAGCTTGGAGGCAGGGCGGGGCTACACCTTC.

This chain links TRBV7-9 with TRBJ1-6; D uncertain. This CDR3 contains 15 residues. Germline V gene sequence: CDR1 SEHNR, CDR2 FQNEAQ (reference sequence). V lost 0 bases and J 9 bases, leaving 12 bases between the germline ends. This chain's CDR3 is CASSLATGIGSPLHF. CDR3 in DNA: TGTGCCAGCAGCTTAGCAACGGGAATCGGTTCACCCCTCCACTTT.

This clone was seen more than once but under ten times. V is TRBV27 and J is TRBJ2-7; the match to TRBD2 covers 11 bases. The CDR3 is 19 amino acids. Germline V gene data show CDR1 as MNHEY and CDR2 as SMNVEV (reference sequence). Trimming cost V 5 bases and J 0 bases; bases outside gene matches: 15. CDR3 in DNA: TGTGCCAGCAGTCTCACCGGGACTAGCGGTTGGCTCCCCTCCTACGAGCAGTACTTC. Protein: CASSLTGTSGWLPSYEQYF.

The sample holds a few counts of this clone. The J gene is TRBJ2-2, the V gene TRBV27; maybe TRBD1 (5 bases). There are 13 residues in the CDR3. The V end was cut by 6 bases, the J end by 5 bases, with 10 bases between. Germline V CDR1 and CDR2: MNHEY, SMNVEV (reference sequence). The CDR3 protein is CASSRVRTGELFF. The CDR3 region has the DNA TGTGCCAGCAGCAGGGTGAGGACCGGGGAGCTGTTTTTT.

The chain has TRBV5-1 and TRBJ2-3, with 11 bases lining up with TRBD2. CDR3 length: 17 residues. Per the germline V gene, CDR1 is SGHRS and CDR2 is YFSETQ. J was trimmed by 0 bases and V by 1 base; bases with no gene match: 4. For the CDR3, the DNA is TGCGCCAGCAGCTTGTCGACTAGCGGGACTAGCACAGATACGCAGTATTTT. It encodes CASSLSTSGTSTDTQYF.

V and J are TRBV7-8 and TRBJ2-2, with a tentative D call TRBD2 (5 bases). Trimming removed 4 bases from V and 3 bases from J, with 12 bases in between. CDR1 and CDR2 from the germline V gene are SGHVS and FQNEAQ. This CDR3 contains 15 residues. The CDR3 nucleotides read TGTGCCAGCAGCTGGGAGATCGGTTACACCGGGGAGCTGTTTTTT. Translated: CASSWEIGYTGELFF. Together with reference TRBV7-8 and TRBJ2-2, the CDR3 gives the full variable domain: GAGVSQSPRYKVAKRGQDVALRCDPISGHVSLFWYQQALGQGPEFLTYFQNEAQLDKSGLPSDRFFAERPEGSVSTLKIQRTQQEDSAVYLCASSWEIGYTGELFFGEGSRLTVL.

V gene TRBV25-1 combines with J gene TRBJ2-6; D remains ambiguous. From germline, CDR1 is MGHDK and CDR2 SYGVNS. With 5 bases removed from V and 0 bases from J, the gap between germline ends came to 8 bases. There are 15 residues in the CDR3. In DNA form, the CDR3 reads TGTGCCAGCAGTCCCACAAGCTCTGGGGCCAACGTCCTGACTTTC. Amino acid sequence: CASSPTSSGANVLTF.

This chain connects TRBV30 to TRBJ1-3; 9 bases map to TRBD1. Germline CDR1 reads GTSNPN; CDR2 reads SVGIG (reference sequence). Unmatched junction bases numbered 1, after V lost 1 base and J lost 0 bases. The CDR3 has 15 amino acids. CDR3 DNA sequence: TGTGCCTGGAGTGGGGACAGGGTCTCTGGAAACACCATATATTTT. This encodes CAWSGDRVSGNTIYF.

Only a few counts were recorded for this clone. The sample carries other DNA sequences with the same CDR3. The chain joins TRBV6-6 to TRBJ2-7, with TRBD1 identical over 10 bases. This CDR3 is built from 14 residues. The trim removed 3 bases at V and 3 bases at J, leaving 2 bases unmatched. Looked up from germline, CDR1 is MNHNY and CDR2 is SVGAGI (reference sequence). The CDR3 sequence is CASSYGTGVYEQYF. CDR3 nucleotides: TGTGCCAGCAGTTATGGGACAGGGGTCTACGAGCAGTACTTC.

The chain joins TRBV5-1 to TRBJ2-1; 7 bases agree with TRBD1. V trimming: 4 bases; J trimming: 4 bases; junction bases outside the gene matches: 5. Germline CDR1 is SGHRS and CDR2 is YFSETQ. The CDR3 has 14 residues. The chain's CDR3 is CASSRDSTYNEQFF. Here the CDR3 DNA reads TGCGCCAGCAGCCGGGACAGCACATACAATGAGCAGTTCTTC.

The chain uses TRBV7-9 and TRBJ1-2, with 7 bases matching TRBD1. CDR3 length: 15 residues. The J segment lost 2 bases and the V segment lost 3 bases, leaving 6 bases of the junction unmatched. Germline V gene lookup returns CDR1 SEHNR and CDR2 FQNEAQ (reference sequence). CDR3 sequence (DNA): TGTGCCAGCAGCTTCCAAACACAGGGGAACTATGGCTACACCTTC. Translating it yields CASSFQTQGNYGYTF.

This chain joins TRBV7-9 and TRBJ2-7; the D gene is possibly TRBD1 (6 bases). Trimming took 5 bases from V and 1 from J, leaving 18 bases between them. The CDR3 consists of 16 residues. The germline CDR1 and CDR2 sequences are SEHNR and FQNEAQ (reference sequence). In DNA, the CDR3 is TGTGCCAGCAGCGGGTTCAGGGCAGGGGTTTCCTACGAGCAGTACTTC. Its protein is CASSGFRAGVSYEQYF.

J is TRBJ1-1 and V is TRBV5-1; no firm D call. Trimming took 0 bases from V and 1 from J, leaving 16 bases between them. Germline assignment: CDR1 SGHRS and CDR2 YFSETQ. The CDR3 loop spans 17 amino acids. CDR3 loop: CASSLASNAAANTEAFF. CDR3 DNA sequence: TGCGCCAGCAGCTTGGCCTCGAATGCGGCGGCGAACACTGAAGCTTTCTTT.

This clone has more than one count but fewer than ten. This rearrangement joins TRBV7-9 to TRBJ2-2; D is unresolved. From germline, CDR1 is SEHNR and CDR2 FQNEAQ (reference sequence). This CDR3 spans 12 amino acids. Deletions cut 5 bases from V and 6 bases from J, with 7 bases between. CDR3 in amino acids: CASSPTAGELFF. The CDR3, as DNA: TGTGCCAGCAGCCCAACGGCCGGGGAGCTGTTTTTT.

The rearrangement joins TRBV18 to TRBJ1-6; D unclear. V shed 2 bases and J shed 5 bases, with 10 bases lying between them. Germline V gene lookup returns CDR1 KGHSH and CDR2 LQKENI. CDR3 length: 15 amino acids. The CDR3 nucleotides are TGTGCCAGCTCACCAAGGTCGGAGAATAATTCACCCCTCCACTTT. Its protein is CASSPRSENNSPLHF. Filled out from reference TRBV18 and TRBJ1-6, the complete variable domain reads NAGVMQNPRHLVRRRGQEARLRCSPMKGHSHVYWYRQLPEEGLKFMVYLQKENIIDESGMPKERFSAEFPKEGPSILRIQQVVRGDSAAYFCASSPRSENNSPLHFGNGTRLTVT.

This sequence joins TRBV4-2 and TRBJ2-2, with D tentatively TRBD1 (5 bases). V was shortened by 4 bases and J by 6 bases, with 12 bases between the two germline ends. The CDR3 is 14 amino acids. In germline, CDR1 is LGHNA, CDR2 YNFKEQ. The chain's CDR3 is CASSLDRVAGELFF. The CDR3 bases are TGTGCCAGCAGCCTCGACAGAGTTGCCGGGGAGCTGTTTTTT.

V usage is TRBV30 and J usage is TRBJ2-1; D gene unclear. The CDR3 runs 13 residues. Looked up from germline, CDR1 is GTSNPN and CDR2 is SVGIG (reference sequence). The germline V and J ends were trimmed by 0 bases and 4 bases, with 7 bases remaining between them. CDR3 DNA sequence: TGTGCCTGGAGTGTAAACCGGTACAATGAGCAGTTCTTC. Protein sequence: CAWSVNRYNEQFF. Drawing the rest from reference TRBV30 and TRBJ2-1, the complete variable domain is SQTIHQWPATLVQPVGSPLSLECTVEGTSNPNLYWYRQAAGRGLQLLFYSVGIGQISSEVPQNLSASRPQDRQFILSSKKLLLSDSGFYLCAWSVNRYNEQFFGPGTRLTVL.

The genes are TRBV7-2 and TRBJ1-1, with a tentative D call TRBD1 (6 bases). This CDR3 spans 16 amino acids. The V end lost 1 base, the J end lost 4 bases, and 16 bases lay between the germline ends. CDR1 and CDR2 (germline): SGHTA, FQGNSA. The CDR3 loop is CASSLGSGVRGTEAFF. As DNA, the CDR3 is TGTGCCAGCAGCTTAGGTTCAGGGGTACGGGGCACTGAAGCTTTCTTT.